The 13 T cell receptor beta chains listed next were all sequenced from one sample in a study of graft-versus-host responses after intestinal transplantation. Each mixed lymphocyte reaction held about 200,000 CFSE-labeled responders and about 200,000 irradiated violet-dye-labeled stimulators. Produced via immunoSEQ multiplex PCR; TCRdb's table is partial and in-frame only. The sample has more than 13,000 clones, over 35% seen once. Specimen: alloreactive CD8+ T cells from a mixed lymphocyte reaction culture, collected before intestinal transplant. The sample's subset: CFSE-low proliferating T cells sorted from approximately 6-day pre-transplant mixed lymphocyte reaction (GvH or HvG direction). The receptors here all came from a human patient who received an intestinal transplant.

This clone occurred a few times. V is TRBV9 and J is TRBJ2-2; tentatively, D is TRBD1 (6 bases). Germline lookup yields CDR1 SGDLS and CDR2 YYNGEE. The CDR3 has 17 amino acids. The V gene lost 0 bases and the J gene lost 5 bases, with 17 bases spanning the gap. The DNA for the CDR3 is TGTGCCAGCAGCGTAGCCACAGGGTCTTTGGGGACCGGGGAGCTGTTTTTT. Translating gives CASSVATGSLGTGELFF.

This clone was found a few times. This rearrangement joins TRBV13 to TRBJ2-3; TRBD2 matches 8 bases. The CDR3 is made up of 13 amino acids. Germline values: CDR1 PRHDT, CDR2 FYEKMQ (reference sequence). The V gene end was trimmed by 5 bases and the J gene end by 6 bases; junction bases not matched to a gene: 4. The DNA of the CDR3 is TGTGCCAGCAGCGCTCGGGGGGGTGATACGCAGTATTTT. Translation gives CASSARGGDTQYF. Using reference TRBV13 and TRBJ2-3 for the parts outside the CDR3, the full variable domain is AAGVIQSPRHLIKEKRETATLKCYPIPRHDTVYWYQQGPGQDPQFLISFYEKMQSDKGSIPDRFSAQQFSDYHSELNMSSLELGDSALYFCASSARGGDTQYFGPGTRLTVL.

The chain recombines TRBV5-8 with TRBJ2-3, with D tentatively TRBD2 (5 bases). Germline assignment: CDR1 SGHTS and CDR2 YDEGEE. V lost 0 bases and J lost 6, with 17 bases in between. CDR3 length: 16 residues. CDR3 loop: CASSLAGLSLSDTQYF. The CDR3, as DNA: TGTGCCAGCAGCTTGGCCGGACTCTCCCTTTCTGATACGCAGTATTTT.

This sequence joins TRBV6-5 and TRBJ1-5; D gene unclear. Germline CDR1 is MNHEY and CDR2 is SVGAGI. V gave up 2 bases and J gave up 11 bases, with 13 bases separating them. There are 13 residues in the CDR3. CDR3 bases: TGTGCCAGCAGTTACCAGTTCGGTGCGGCCCAGCATTTT. This translates into CASSYQFGAAQHF.

The table lists this clone with a count of one. This chain joins TRBV7-2 and TRBJ2-1, with 11 bases that match TRBD1. The length of the CDR3 is 17 residues. After removal of 2 bases from V and 8 bases from J, the junction contained 11 bases not matched to a gene. CDR1 is SGHTA and CDR2 is FQGNSA in the germline V gene. The CDR3 DNA reads as TGTGCCAGCAGCTTACTACCAGGGGACAGGGGGTTCGATGAGCAGTTCTTC. Its protein product is CASSLLPGDRGFDEQFF. The full variable domain, in which reference TRBV7-2 and TRBJ2-1 provide the parts outside the CDR3, is GAGVSQSPSNKVTEKGKDVELRCDPISGHTALYWYRQSLGQGLEFLIYFQGNSAPDKSGLPSDRFSAERTGGSVSTLTIQRTQQEDSAVYLCASSLLPGDRGFDEQFFGPGTRLTVL.

The chain uses TRBV7-2 and TRBJ2-1; D gene unclear. This CDR3 comprises 15 residues. V was pared by 7 bases and J by 3 bases, with 16 bases between. CDR1 and CDR2 (germline): SGHTA, FQGNSA. CDR3 sequence reads: CASTDHSTIYNEQFF. The CDR3 DNA follows: TGTGCCAGCACCGATCACAGCACCATCTACAATGAGCAGTTCTTC.

The table lists this clone with a few counts. The rearrangement joins TRBV6-5 to TRBJ2-7; no definite D call. Germline lookup yields CDR1 MNHEY and CDR2 SVGAGI. V lost 6 bases, J lost 7 bases, and 16 bases lay in between. CDR3 length: 13 residues. The CDR3 reads CASSLDLTEEQYF. The CDR3 DNA is TGTGCCAGCAGCCTTGACCTGACGGAAGAGCAGTACTTC.

V usage is TRBV6-1 and J usage is TRBJ2-1; no firm D call. Per the germline V gene, CDR1 is MNHNS and CDR2 is SASEGT. Trimming shortened V by 6 bases and J by 7 bases, and 10 bases separated the two germline ends. The CDR3 extends over 12 amino acids. CDR3 residues: CASSKTGNEQFF. The DNA for the CDR3 is TGTGCCAGCAGCAAAACTGGGAATGAGCAGTTCTTC.

The gene calls are TRBV5-6 and TRBJ2-2; D call uncertain. Trimming shortened V by 2 bases and J by 6 bases, and 5 bases separated the two germline ends. The CDR3 spans 12 residues. Looked up from germline, CDR1 is SGHDT and CDR2 is YYEEEE. CDR3 amino acids: CASSFVSGELFF. CDR3 DNA: TGTGCCAGCAGCTTTGTTTCCGGGGAGCTGTTTTTT.

This clone was detected a few times. The chain has TRBV4-1 and TRBJ2-5; TRBD2 matches 10 bases. J was trimmed by 5 bases and V by 3 bases; bases with no gene match: 3. CDR1 MGHRA and CDR2 YSYEKL come from the germline V gene. CDR3 length: 14 residues. The CDR3 region is CASSQGLAYETQYF. For the CDR3, the DNA is TGCGCCAGCAGCCAGGGACTAGCGTATGAGACCCAGTACTTC.

By share of the sample, this clone is medium-sized (0.01 to 0.1%). This chain connects TRBV7-9 to TRBJ1-3, with a weak D call TRBD1 (6 bases). CDR3 size: 16 residues. The germline V and J ends were trimmed by 5 bases and 8 bases, with 22 bases remaining between them. In germline, CDR1 is SEHNR, CDR2 FQNEAQ (reference sequence). CDR3 nucleotides: TGTGCCAGCAGCCCCCAGACAGGAAAGCTCGCGGACACCATATATTTT. Residues: CASSPQTGKLADTIYF.

This clone has more than one count but fewer than ten. This chain uses TRBV7-9 with TRBJ1-1, with D possibly TRBD1 on 6 matching bases. CDR3 length: 15 residues. Deletions cut 4 bases from V and 8 bases from J, with 20 bases between. Germline loops: CDR1 SEHNR, CDR2 FQNEAQ (reference sequence). The CDR3 protein is CASSSSTGGTLEAFF. CDR3 sequence (DNA): TGTGCCAGCAGCTCCTCGACAGGTGGTACCCTAGAAGCTTTCTTT.

This chain uses TRBV13 with TRBJ1-1, with a weak D call TRBD1 (5 bases). Trimming cost V 5 bases and J 0 bases, with 16 bases left between them. The CDR3 consists of 16 residues. Germline values: CDR1 PRHDT, CDR2 FYEKMQ (reference sequence). CDR3 loop: CASSPRDGLMNTEAFF. DNA for the CDR3: TGTGCCAGCAGCCCAAGGGACGGTCTTATGAACACTGAAGCTTTCTTT.